This T cell receptor beta chain was sequenced in a study of naive and memory T cell subsets. Study results and limitations: Diversity fell and Gini index rose from naive through CM, EM, EMRA.

This clonotype was seen just once. The antigen is not known. Sequential positive selection took CD4 T cells first, then CD8 T cells. CDR1 MDHEN and CDR2 SYDVKM come from the germline V gene. The CDR3 runs 15 residues. V was shortened by 5 bases and J by 0 bases, with 11 bases between the two germline ends. Two oligonucleotides, mixed equimolar, formed the beta constant-region primer covering TRBC1 and TRBC2. The ligated cDNA underwent four PCR rounds using SP2 and nested alpha and beta constant-region primers. Ligation attached a single-stranded oligonucleotide with a 12-nucleotide UMI and the SP2 primer to the cDNA 3' end. TCRdb re-called the UMI-ligation and nested PCR reads with MiXCR, one entry per CDR3 protein. The sample yields 130,000 or so distinct CDR3 sequences, just over 35% seen once.

The sample was central memory CD4+ T cells from blood. The gene calls are TRBV28 and TRBJ2-1, with TRBD2 as a possible D gene (6 bases). This receptor was obtained from a human donor in good health. The CDR3 sequence is CASSPAGSSYNEQFF. In DNA, the CDR3 is TGTGCCAGCAGTCCTGCCGGGAGCTCCTACAATGAGCAGTTCTTC. Drawing the rest from reference TRBV28 and TRBJ2-1, the complete variable domain is DVKVTQSSRYLVKRTGEKVFLECVQDMDHENMFWYRQDPGLGLRLIYFSYDVKMKEKGDIPEGYSVSREKKERFSLILESASTNQTSMYLCASSPAGSSYNEQFFGPGTRLTVL.